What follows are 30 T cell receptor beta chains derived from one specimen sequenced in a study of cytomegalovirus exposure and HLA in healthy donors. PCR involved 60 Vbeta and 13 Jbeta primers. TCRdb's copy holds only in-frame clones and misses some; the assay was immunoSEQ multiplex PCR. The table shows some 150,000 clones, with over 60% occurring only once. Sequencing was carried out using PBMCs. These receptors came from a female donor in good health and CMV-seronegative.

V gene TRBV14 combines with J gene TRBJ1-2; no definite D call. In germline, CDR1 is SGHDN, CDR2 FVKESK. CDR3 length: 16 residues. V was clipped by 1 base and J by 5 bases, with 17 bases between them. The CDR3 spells CASSQAILGLLYGYTF. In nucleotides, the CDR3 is TGTGCCAGCAGCCAAGCCATTCTAGGTCTGTTATATGGCTACACCTTC. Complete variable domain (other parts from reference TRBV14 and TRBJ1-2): EAGVTQFPSHSVIEKGQTVTLRCDPISGHDNLYWYRRVMGKEIKFLLHFVKESKQDESGMPNNRFLAERTGGTYSTLKVQPAELEDSGVYFCASSQAILGLLYGYTFGSGTRLTVV.

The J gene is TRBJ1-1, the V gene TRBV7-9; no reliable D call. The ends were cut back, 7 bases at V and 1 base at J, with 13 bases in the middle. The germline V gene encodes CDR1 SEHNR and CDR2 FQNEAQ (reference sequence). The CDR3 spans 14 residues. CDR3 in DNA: TGTGCCAGCACTATCGGAGGCGGGAACACTGAAGCTTTCTTT. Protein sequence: CASTIGGGNTEAFF.

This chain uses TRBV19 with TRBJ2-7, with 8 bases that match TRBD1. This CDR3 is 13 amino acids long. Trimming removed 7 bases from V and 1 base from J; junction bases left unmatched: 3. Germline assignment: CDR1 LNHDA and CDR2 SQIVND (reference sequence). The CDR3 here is CASKQGASYEQYF. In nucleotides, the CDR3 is TGTGCCAGTAAGCAGGGGGCTTCCTACGAGCAGTACTTC.

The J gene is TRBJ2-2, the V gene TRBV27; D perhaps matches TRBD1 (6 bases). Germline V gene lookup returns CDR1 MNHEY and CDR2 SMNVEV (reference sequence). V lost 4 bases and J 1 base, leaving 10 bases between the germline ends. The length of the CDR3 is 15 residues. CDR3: CASSYSDRNTGELFF. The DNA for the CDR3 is TGTGCCAGCAGTTACTCGGACAGGAACACCGGGGAGCTGTTTTTT.

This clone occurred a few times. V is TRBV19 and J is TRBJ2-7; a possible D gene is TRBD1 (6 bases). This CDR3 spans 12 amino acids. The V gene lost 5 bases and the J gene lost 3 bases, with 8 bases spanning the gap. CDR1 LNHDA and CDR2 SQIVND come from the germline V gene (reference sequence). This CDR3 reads CASSQDSYEQYF. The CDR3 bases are TGTGCCAGTAGTCAGGACAGCTACGAGCAGTACTTC.

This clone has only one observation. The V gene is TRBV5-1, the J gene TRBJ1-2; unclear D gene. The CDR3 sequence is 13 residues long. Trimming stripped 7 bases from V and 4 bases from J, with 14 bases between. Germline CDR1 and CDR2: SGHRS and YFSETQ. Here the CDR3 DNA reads TGCGCCAGCCTCGACACCCCCATCTATGGCTACACCTTC. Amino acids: CASLDTPIYGYTF.

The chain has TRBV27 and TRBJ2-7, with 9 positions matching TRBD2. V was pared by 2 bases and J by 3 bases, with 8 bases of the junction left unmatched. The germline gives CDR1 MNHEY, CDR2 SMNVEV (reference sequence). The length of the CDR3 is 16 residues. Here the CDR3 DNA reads TGTGCCAGCAGTTTAGCCGGGACTAGCTTAGTCTACGAGCAGTACTTC. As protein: CASSLAGTSLVYEQYF.

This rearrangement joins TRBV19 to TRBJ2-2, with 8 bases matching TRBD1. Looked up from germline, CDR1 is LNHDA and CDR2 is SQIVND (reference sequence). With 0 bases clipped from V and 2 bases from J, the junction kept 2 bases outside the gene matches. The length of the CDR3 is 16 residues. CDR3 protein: CASSIETGANTGELFF. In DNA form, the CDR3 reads TGTGCCAGTAGTATAGAGACAGGGGCCAACACCGGGGAGCTGTTTTTT.

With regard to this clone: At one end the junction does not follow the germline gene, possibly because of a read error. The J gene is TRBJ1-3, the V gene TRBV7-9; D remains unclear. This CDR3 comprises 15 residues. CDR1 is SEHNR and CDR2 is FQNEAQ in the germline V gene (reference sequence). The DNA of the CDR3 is TGTTCCAGCAGCTTAACTCAAGACTCTGGAAACACCATATATTTT. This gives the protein CSSSLTQDSGNTIYF.

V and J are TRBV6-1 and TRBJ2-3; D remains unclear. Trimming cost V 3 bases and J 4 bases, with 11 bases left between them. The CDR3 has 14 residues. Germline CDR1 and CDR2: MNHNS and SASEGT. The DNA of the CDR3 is TGTGCCAGCAGTGATTCCCGAGGTGCAGATACGCAGTATTTT. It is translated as CASSDSRGADTQYF.

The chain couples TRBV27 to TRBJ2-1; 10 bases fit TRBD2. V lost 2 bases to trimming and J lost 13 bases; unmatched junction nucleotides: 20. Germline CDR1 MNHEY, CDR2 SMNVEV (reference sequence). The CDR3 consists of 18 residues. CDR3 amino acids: CASSLRPRVAGGYPVQFF. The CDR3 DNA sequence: TGTGCCAGCAGTTTAAGACCTCGCGTAGCGGGAGGATATCCCGTACAGTTCTTC.

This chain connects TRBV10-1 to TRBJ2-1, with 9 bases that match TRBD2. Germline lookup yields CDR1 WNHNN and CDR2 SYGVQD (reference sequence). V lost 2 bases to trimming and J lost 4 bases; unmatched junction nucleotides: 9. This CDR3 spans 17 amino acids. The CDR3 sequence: CASSERASGKPYNEQFF. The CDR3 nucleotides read TGCGCCAGCAGTGAGAGGGCTAGCGGGAAACCTTACAATGAGCAGTTCTTC.

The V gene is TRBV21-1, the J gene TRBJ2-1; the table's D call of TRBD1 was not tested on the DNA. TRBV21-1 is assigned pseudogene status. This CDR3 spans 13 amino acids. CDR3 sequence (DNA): TGTGCCAGCAGGCCCGGACAGGGCGGTGAGCAGTTCTTC. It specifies CASRPGQGGEQFF.

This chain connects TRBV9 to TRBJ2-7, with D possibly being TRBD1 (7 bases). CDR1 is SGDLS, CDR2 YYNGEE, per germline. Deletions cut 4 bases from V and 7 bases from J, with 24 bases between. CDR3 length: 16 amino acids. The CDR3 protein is CASSSRGDSPFREQYF. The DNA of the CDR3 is TGTGCCAGCAGCTCAAGGGGGGACAGTCCCTTTCGGGAGCAGTACTTC.

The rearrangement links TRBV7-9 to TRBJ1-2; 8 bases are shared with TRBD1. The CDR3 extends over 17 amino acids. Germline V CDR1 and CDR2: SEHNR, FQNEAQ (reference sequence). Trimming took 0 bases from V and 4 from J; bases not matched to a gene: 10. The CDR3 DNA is TGTGCCAGCAGCTTAGCGGGGGACAGGCGACCGATCTATGGCTACACCTTC. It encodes CASSLAGDRRPIYGYTF.

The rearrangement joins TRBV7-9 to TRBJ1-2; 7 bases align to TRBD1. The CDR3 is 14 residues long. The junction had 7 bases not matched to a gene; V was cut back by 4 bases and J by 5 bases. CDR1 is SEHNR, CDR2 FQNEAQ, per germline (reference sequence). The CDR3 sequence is CASSSGQFGYGYTF. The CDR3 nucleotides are TGTGCCAGCAGCTCGGGACAGTTCGGGTATGGCTACACCTTC. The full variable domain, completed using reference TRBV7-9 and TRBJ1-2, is DTGVSQNPRHKITKRGQNVTFRCDPISEHNRLYWYRQTLGQGPEFLTYFQNEAQLEKSRLLSDRFSAERPKGSFSTLEIQRTEQGDSAMYLCASSSGQFGYGYTFGSGTRLTVV.

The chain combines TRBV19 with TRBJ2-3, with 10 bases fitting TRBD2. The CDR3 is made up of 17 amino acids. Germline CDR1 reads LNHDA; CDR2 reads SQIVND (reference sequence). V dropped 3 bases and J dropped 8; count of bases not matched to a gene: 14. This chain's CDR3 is CASSILAGGPFEGTQYF. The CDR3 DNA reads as TGTGCCAGTAGTATCTTAGCGGGAGGCCCGTTTGAGGGTACGCAGTATTTT.

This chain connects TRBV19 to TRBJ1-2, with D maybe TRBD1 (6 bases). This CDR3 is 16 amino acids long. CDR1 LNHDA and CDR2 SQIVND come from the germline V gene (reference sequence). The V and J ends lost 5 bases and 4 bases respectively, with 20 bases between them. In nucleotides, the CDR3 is TGTGCCAGTAGTCGCTCTATACAGGGAGAGATCTATGGCTACACCTTC. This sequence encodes CASSRSIQGEIYGYTF.

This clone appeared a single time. CDR3 DNA sequence: TGTGCCAGCAGCTTAGACAGGGGGCTCGGAAACACCATATATTTT. Residues: CASSLDRGLGNTIYF. The chain carries TRBV11-2 and TRBJ1-3; 8 bases align to TRBD1. J lost 4 bases, V lost 0 bases, and 2 bases had no gene match. Germline lookup yields CDR1 SGHAT and CDR2 FQNNGV. CDR3 length: 15 amino acids.

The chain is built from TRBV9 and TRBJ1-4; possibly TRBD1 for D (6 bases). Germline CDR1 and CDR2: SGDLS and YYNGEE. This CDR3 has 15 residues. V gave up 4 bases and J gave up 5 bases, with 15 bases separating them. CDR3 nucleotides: TGTGCCAGCAGCCCCCAGACAGGCAGCAATGAAAAACTGTTTTTT. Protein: CASSPQTGSNEKLFF.

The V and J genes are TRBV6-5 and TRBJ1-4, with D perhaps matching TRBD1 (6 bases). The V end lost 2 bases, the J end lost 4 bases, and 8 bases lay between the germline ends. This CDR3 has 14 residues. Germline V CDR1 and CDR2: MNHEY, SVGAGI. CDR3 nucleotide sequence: TGTGCCAGCAGTTACGACAGGTATAATGAAAAACTGTTTTTT. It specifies CASSYDRYNEKLFF.

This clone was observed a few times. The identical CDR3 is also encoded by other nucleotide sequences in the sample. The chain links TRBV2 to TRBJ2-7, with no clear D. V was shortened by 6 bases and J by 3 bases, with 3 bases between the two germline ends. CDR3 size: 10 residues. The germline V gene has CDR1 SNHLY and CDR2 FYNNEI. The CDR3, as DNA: TGTGCCAGCAGCGTCTACGAGCAGTACTTC. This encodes CASSVYEQYF.

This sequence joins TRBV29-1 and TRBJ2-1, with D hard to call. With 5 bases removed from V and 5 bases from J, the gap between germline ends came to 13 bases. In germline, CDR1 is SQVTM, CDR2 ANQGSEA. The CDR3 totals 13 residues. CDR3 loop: CSVYIRSDNEQFF. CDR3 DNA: TGCAGCGTTTACATCAGGTCGGACAATGAGCAGTTCTTC.

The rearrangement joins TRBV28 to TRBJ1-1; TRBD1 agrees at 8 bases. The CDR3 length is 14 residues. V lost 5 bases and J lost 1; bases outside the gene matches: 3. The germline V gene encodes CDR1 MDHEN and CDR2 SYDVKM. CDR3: CASSGTGENTEAFF. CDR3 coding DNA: TGTGCCAGCAGTGGGACAGGCGAGAACACTGAAGCTTTCTTT.

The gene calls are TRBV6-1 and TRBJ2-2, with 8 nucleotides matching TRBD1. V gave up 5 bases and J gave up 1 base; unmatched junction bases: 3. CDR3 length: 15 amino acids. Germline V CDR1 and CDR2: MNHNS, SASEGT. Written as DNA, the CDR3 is TGTGCCAGCAGTCCCGGGACAGGGAACACCGGGGAGCTGTTTTTT. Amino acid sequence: CASSPGTGNTGELFF.

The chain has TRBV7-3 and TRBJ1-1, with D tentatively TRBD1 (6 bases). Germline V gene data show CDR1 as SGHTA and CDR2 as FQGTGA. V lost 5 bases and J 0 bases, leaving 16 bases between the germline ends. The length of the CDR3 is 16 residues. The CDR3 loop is CASSPNPQGVNTEAFF. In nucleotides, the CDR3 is TGTGCCAGCAGCCCAAATCCACAGGGCGTGAACACTGAAGCTTTCTTT.

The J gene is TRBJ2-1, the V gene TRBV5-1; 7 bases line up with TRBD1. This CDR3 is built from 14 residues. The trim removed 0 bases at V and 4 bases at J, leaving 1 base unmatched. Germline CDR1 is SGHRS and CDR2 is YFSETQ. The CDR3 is CASSLETGYNEQFF. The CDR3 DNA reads TGCGCCAGCAGCTTGGAGACAGGGTACAATGAGCAGTTCTTC.

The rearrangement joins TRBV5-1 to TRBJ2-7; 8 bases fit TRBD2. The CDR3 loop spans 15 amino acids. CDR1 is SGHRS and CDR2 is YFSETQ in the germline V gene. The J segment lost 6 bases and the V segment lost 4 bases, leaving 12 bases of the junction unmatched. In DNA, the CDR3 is TGCGCCAGCAGCGTAAGCGGGAGTTGGGGTTGCGAGCAGTACTTC. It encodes CASSVSGSWGCEQYF.

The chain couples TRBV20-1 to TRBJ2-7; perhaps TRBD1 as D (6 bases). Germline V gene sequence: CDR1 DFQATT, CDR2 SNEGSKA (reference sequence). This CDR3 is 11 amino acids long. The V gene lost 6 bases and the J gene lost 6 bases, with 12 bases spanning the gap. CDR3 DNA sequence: TGCAGTGCCAATACAGGGAGCGAGCAGTACTTC. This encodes CSANTGSEQYF.

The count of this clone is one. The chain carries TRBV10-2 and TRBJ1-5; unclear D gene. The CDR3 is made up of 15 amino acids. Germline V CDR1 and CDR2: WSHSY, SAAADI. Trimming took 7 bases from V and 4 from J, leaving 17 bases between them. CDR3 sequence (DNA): TGCGCCAGCAATAAAGAACCAGGTGGTAATCAGCCCCAGCATTTT. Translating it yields CASNKEPGGNQPQHF.